Listed here are 21 T cell receptor beta chains from one sample, sequenced in a study of T-cell reconstitution after alpha-beta-depleted transplantation in children. It was with unique molecular identifiers that the TCRbeta library was prepared. TCRdb redid the calling of the PCR reads with MiXCR, one entry per CDR3 protein. The sample contains 60,000 to 80,000 distinct CDR3 sequences, 7% to 8% of which appear only once. Sequencing used PBMCs from the stem cell graft donor, obtained from the stem cell graft. The source is a human donor who donated a stem cell graft to a child with acute lymphoblastic leukemia.

This clonotype was detected ten times or more. The chain uses TRBV7-3 and TRBJ2-7; possibly TRBD2 for D (6 bases). The CDR3 length is 15 residues. The germline V gene encodes CDR1 SGHTA and CDR2 FQGTGA. V was clipped by 2 bases and J by 1 base, with 12 bases between them. CDR3 coding DNA: TGTGCCAGCAGCTTATACTCTGGGGGGTCCTACGAGCAGTACTTC. It specifies CASSLYSGGSYEQYF. The full variable domain, in which reference TRBV7-3 and TRBJ2-7 provide the parts outside the CDR3, is GAGVSQTPSNKVTEKGKYVELRCDPISGHTALYWYRQSLGQGPEFLIYFQGTGAADDSGLPNDRFFAVRPEGSVSTLKIQRTERGDSAVYLCASSLYSGGSYEQYFGPGTRLTVT.

The chain combines TRBV20-1 with TRBJ2-4; D tentatively reads TRBD1 or TRBD2 (6 bases each). The CDR3 is made up of 18 amino acids. Germline CDR1 and CDR2: DFQATT and SNEGSKA (reference sequence). Trimming left V 0 bases short and J 0 bases short, with 18 bases between. CDR3 loop: CSARDQPTGRKAKNIQYF. In DNA form, the CDR3 reads TGCAGTGCTAGAGATCAACCTACAGGGAGGAAAGCCAAAAACATTCAGTACTTC.

This clonotype has a count of ten or more. This sequence joins TRBV5-1 and TRBJ1-1, with 8 bases identical to TRBD1. Germline V gene data show CDR1 as SGHRS and CDR2 as YFSETQ. V dropped 1 base and J dropped 5; count of bases not matched to a gene: 13. CDR3 size: 17 residues. The CDR3 here is CASSLRVAGGGGTEAFF. The CDR3 DNA reads TGCGCCAGCAGCTTGCGAGTGGCAGGGGGCGGCGGTACTGAAGCTTTCTTT.

This clonotype was counted at least ten times. This rearrangement joins TRBV5-1 to TRBJ1-5; TRBD1 is a possible D gene (5 bases). The CDR3 loop spans 14 amino acids. CDR1 SGHRS and CDR2 YFSETQ come from the germline V gene. Trimming stripped 0 bases from V and 6 bases from J, with 10 bases between. The CDR3 DNA is TGCGCCAGCAGCTTGGAGTGGGGGGGTCAGCCCCAGCATTTT. Its translation: CASSLEWGGQPQHF.

The sample holds many counts of this clonotype. This chain uses TRBV9 with TRBJ2-7, with D uncertain. The V and J ends lost 3 bases and 3 bases respectively, with 7 bases between them. CDR1 is SGDLS and CDR2 is YYNGEE in the germline V gene. CDR3 length: 12 amino acids. CDR3 bases: TGTGCCAGCAGCGCAGAGGACTACGAGCAGTACTTC. Translated: CASSAEDYEQYF.

This clonotype was recorded many times. V and J are TRBV5-1 and TRBJ1-1; maybe TRBD1 (6 bases). V was trimmed by 4 bases and J by 5 bases, leaving 18 bases between them. The CDR3 consists of 15 residues. CDR1 SGHRS and CDR2 YFSETQ come from the germline V gene. The CDR3 reads CASSQSGGGVTEAFF. CDR3 DNA sequence: TGCGCCAGCAGCCAGTCCGGGGGGGGCGTAACTGAAGCTTTCTTT.

This clonotype was seen many times. The chain combines TRBV5-1 with TRBJ2-1; the D gene is possibly TRBD1 (5 bases). The CDR3 sequence is 14 residues long. V lost 4 bases and J lost 8, with 16 bases in between. Germline lookup yields CDR1 SGHRS and CDR2 YFSETQ. This CDR3 reads CASSPGDSSYEQFF. In nucleotides, the CDR3 is TGCGCCAGCAGCCCGGGCGACAGTAGCTATGAGCAGTTCTTC.

This clonotype has at least ten counts. The V call is TRBV9, the J call TRBJ1-5; perhaps TRBD1 as D (5 bases). This CDR3 has 15 residues. The germline V and J ends were trimmed by 1 base and 1 base, with 9 bases remaining between them. Germline loops: CDR1 SGDLS, CDR2 YYNGEE. The CDR3 loop reads CASSVQGKSNQPQHF. The DNA of the CDR3 is TGTGCCAGCAGCGTACAGGGAAAGAGCAATCAGCCCCAGCATTTT. The whole variable domain, filled in from reference TRBV9 and TRBJ1-5, reads DSGVTQTPKHLITATGQRVTLRCSPRSGDLSVYWYQQSLDQGLQFLIQYYNGEERAKGNILERFSAQQFPDLHSELNLSSLELGDSALYFCASSVQGKSNQPQHFGDGTRLSIL.

This clonotype was detected ten times or more. The chain's CDR3 is CASSLQDGYNEQFF. The CDR3 nucleotides read TGTGCCAGCAGCCTCCAGGACGGGTACAATGAGCAGTTCTTC. The rearrangement joins TRBV27 to TRBJ2-1; D is undetermined. The CDR3 is 14 residues long. V was shortened by 6 bases and J by 4 bases, with 13 bases between the two germline ends. Germline V CDR1 and CDR2: MNHEY, SMNVEV (reference sequence).

The sample holds a few counts of this clonotype. The chain combines TRBV11-2 with TRBJ1-2; the D is unclear. This CDR3 region has 12 residues. V was trimmed by 5 bases and J by 6 bases, leaving 10 bases between them. Germline V gene sequence: CDR1 SGHAT, CDR2 FQNNGV. The CDR3 loop is CASSPTADGYTF. In DNA form, the CDR3 reads TGTGCCAGCAGCCCCACAGCGGATGGCTACACCTTC.

This clonotype was seen at least ten times. The V gene is TRBV20-1, the J gene TRBJ2-6; unclear D gene. The CDR3 length is 12 residues. The V gene lost 3 bases and the J gene lost 4 bases, with 4 bases spanning the gap. The germline V gene encodes CDR1 DFQATT and CDR2 SNEGSKA (reference sequence). CDR3 DNA: TGCAGTGCTAGGGAGGGGGCCAACGTCCTGACTTTC. It codes for CSAREGANVLTF.

This chain joins TRBV7-6 and TRBJ2-1, with 10 bases fitting TRBD2. CDR1 is SGHVS and CDR2 is FNYEAQ in the germline V gene. The J segment lost 5 bases and the V segment lost 2 bases, leaving 3 bases of the junction unmatched. This CDR3 spans 15 amino acids. The CDR3 DNA sequence: TGTGCCAGCAGCTTAATAGCGGGAGGCGACAATGAGCAGTTCTTC. Protein sequence: CASSLIAGGDNEQFF.

This clonotype occurred many times. The genes are TRBV20-1 and TRBJ2-7; 8 nucleotides line up with TRBD1. Germline values: CDR1 DFQATT, CDR2 SNEGSKA (reference sequence). The CDR3 has 15 amino acids. Trimming cost V 0 bases and J 5 bases; bases outside gene matches: 9. In DNA form, the CDR3 reads TGCAGTGCTAGAGATCCGGCCAGGGGGCTGGACGAGCAGTACTTC. Amino acid sequence: CSARDPARGLDEQYF.

This clonotype was counted at least ten times. V and J are TRBV6-2 or TRBV6-3 and TRBJ1-2; no clear D gene. From germline, CDR1 is MNHEY and CDR2 SVGEGT. The V gene lost 7 bases and the J gene lost 8 bases, with 17 bases spanning the gap. The CDR3 is made up of 13 amino acids. CDR3 sequence (DNA): TGTGCCAGCACCTCCGGACGGGTGGAGGGCTACACCTTC. It encodes CASTSGRVEGYTF.

The sample holds many counts of this clonotype. This chain joins TRBV20-1 and TRBJ1-4; D gene unclear. The CDR3 totals 15 residues. The ends were cut back, 0 bases at V and 4 bases at J, with 12 bases in the middle. Germline V gene lookup returns CDR1 DFQATT and CDR2 SNEGSKA (reference sequence). The CDR3 spells CSARDLTASNEKLFF. The DNA of the CDR3 is TGCAGTGCTAGAGATTTGACCGCTAGTAATGAAAAACTGTTTTTT.

At least ten counts were recorded for this clonotype. The chain recombines TRBV3-1 with TRBJ1-1; D ambiguous. The CDR3 runs 17 residues. From germline, CDR1 is LGHDT and CDR2 YNNKEL (reference sequence). Trimming cost V 1 base and J 0 bases, with 15 bases left between them. The CDR3 nucleotides read TGTGCCAGCAGCCAAGGTGGGAGGCGCCCCATGAACACTGAAGCTTTCTTT. This gives the protein CASSQGGRRPMNTEAFF.

The chain's CDR3 is CSVSGRGAEDNTEAFF. For the CDR3, the DNA is TGCAGCGTCTCGGGACGGGGGGCTGAGGATAACACTGAAGCTTTCTTT. The rearrangement links TRBV29-1 to TRBJ1-1; tentative D call: TRBD1 (6 bases). V gave up 6 bases and J gave up 2 bases, with 22 bases separating them. The CDR3 loop spans 16 amino acids. Looked up from germline, CDR1 is SQVTM and CDR2 is ANQGSEA.

The V and J genes are TRBV5-8 and TRBJ1-1; TRBD1 agrees at 7 bases. Germline values: CDR1 SGHTS, CDR2 YDEGEE. With V trimmed by 4 bases and J by 11 bases, 5 bases remained unmatched. The CDR3 covers 11 residues. CDR3 coding DNA: TGTGCCAGCAGCCCGGACAGGAGGGCTTTCTTT. This encodes CASSPDRRAFF.

The V call is TRBV3-1, the J call TRBJ1-3, with D possibly being TRBD1 (5 bases). This CDR3 has 15 amino acids. Germline V CDR1 and CDR2: LGHDT, YNNKEL (reference sequence). Trimming pared 8 bases from V and 5 bases from J, leaving 19 bases between. As DNA, the CDR3 is TGTGCCAGCTCGAAAGAATCAGGGACCAGAAACACCATATATTTT. Residues: CASSKESGTRNTIYF.

The rearrangement links TRBV6-5 to TRBJ2-3; weak D call: TRBD1 (6 bases). V gave up 6 bases and J gave up 2 bases, with 12 bases separating them. Per the germline V gene, CDR1 is MNHEY and CDR2 is SVGAGI. CDR3 size: 14 residues. The CDR3 loop reads CASSWGQNTDTQYF. The CDR3, as DNA: TGTGCCAGCAGCTGGGGACAAAACACAGATACGCAGTATTTT.

This clonotype occurred many times. This chain connects TRBV20-1 to TRBJ1-4; D is unresolved. Germline CDR1 is DFQATT and CDR2 is SNEGSKA (reference sequence). The CDR3 runs 15 residues. V was pared by 1 base and J by 3 bases, with 12 bases between. CDR3 in amino acids: CSARVFGGANEKLFF. The DNA for the CDR3 is TGCAGTGCTAGAGTTTTCGGTGGAGCTAATGAAAAACTGTTTTTT.